The TCR beta chain described here comes from a study of cytomegalovirus exposure and HLA in healthy donors. The PCR made use of 60 Vbeta and 13 Jbeta primers. TCRdb's copy holds only in-frame clones and misses some; the assay was immunoSEQ multiplex PCR. The sample holds more than 100,000 clones, 80% seen once. This clonotype originated in a man aged 45-65 years in good health and CMV-seronegative. Sequenced sample: PBMCs.

The CDR3 region has the DNA TGTGCCAGCAGCTTAGGGCGTACAGACTATGGCTACACCTTC. Translating gives CASSLGRTDYGYTF. The rearrangement uses TRBV7-9 and TRBJ1-2; D is undetermined. Germline V gene lookup returns CDR1 SEHNR and CDR2 FQNEAQ (reference sequence). V was shortened by 1 base and J by 3 bases, with 9 bases between the two germline ends. This CDR3 spans 14 amino acids.